This T cell receptor (beta chain) was found in a study of OX40 agonist ivuxolimab in advanced cancers. Sequenced by immunoSEQ multiplex PCR; TCRdb stores in-frame clones only, minus some. The table has roughly 140,000 clones, approximately 94% seen once. Study-level findings and limits: Compared with CD4+, CD8+ T cells on average had more expanded clones.

J was trimmed by 4 bases and V by 6 bases; bases with no gene match: 8. The CDR3 is made up of 14 amino acids. Germline V lookup: CDR1 SGHTA, CDR2 FQGNSA. Regarding this clone: Its antigen remains unknown.

The specimen was CD4+ or CD8+ T cells sorted from blood, collected in a trial of the OX40 agonist ivuxolimab. The receptor comes from an adult with an advanced solid tumor such as melanoma, head and neck, liver or kidney cancer. This chain connects TRBV7-2 to TRBJ1-1; 7 positions agree with TRBD1. For the CDR3, the DNA is TGTGCCAGCAGAACCAGACAGGGCGGCACTGAAGCTTTCTTT. This sequence encodes CASRTRQGGTEAFF.